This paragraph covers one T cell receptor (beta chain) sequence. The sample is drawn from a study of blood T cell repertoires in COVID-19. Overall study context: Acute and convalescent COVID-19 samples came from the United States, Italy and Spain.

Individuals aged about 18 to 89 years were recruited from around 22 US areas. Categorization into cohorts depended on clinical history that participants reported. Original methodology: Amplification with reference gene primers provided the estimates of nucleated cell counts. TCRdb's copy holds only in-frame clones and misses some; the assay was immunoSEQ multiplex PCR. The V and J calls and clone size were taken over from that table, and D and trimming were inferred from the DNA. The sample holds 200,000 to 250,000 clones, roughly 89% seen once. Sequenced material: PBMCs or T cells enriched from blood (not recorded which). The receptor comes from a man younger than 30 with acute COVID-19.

CDR3 residues: CASGPGEGGAYEQYF. The CDR3 DNA sequence: TGTGCTAGTGGACCTGGAGAGGGGGGGGCGTACGAGCAGTACTTC. The genes are TRBV12-5 and TRBJ2-7; D is possibly TRBD2 (7 bases). The CDR3 contains 15 residues. V was cut by 6 bases and J by 4 bases, with 19 bases left in between. Germline V gene data show CDR1 as LGHNT and CDR2 as FRNRAP.